Listed below are T cell receptor beta chains from one sample, sequenced in a study of blood T cell repertoires in COVID-19. Sequencing used immunoSEQ multiplex PCR; TCRdb keeps in-frame clones, though not all of them. The sample has around 93,000 clones; about 86% are singletons. The sequencing input was peripheral blood. These receptors were taken from a man aged 60 to 69 with acute or convalescent COVID-19. The CDR3 runs from the conserved cysteine through the conserved F or W. Fields, in order: clone size, D gene, J gene, V gene, CDR3 protein, CDR3 DNA. The D gene is left open where the match is weak. The size of a clone is reported for some rows only, either as once, few or many, or as a class for expanded clones.

NA | TRBD2 | TRBJ2-3 | TRBV9 | CASSVKAGGLDTQYF | TGTGCCAGCAGCGTAAAGGCGGGAGGTCTAGATACGCAGTATTTT
NA | TRBD1 | TRBJ1-5 | TRBV30 | CAWSRTGGNQPQHF | TGTGCCTGGAGTAGGACAGGGGGCAATCAGCCCCAGCATTTT
NA | NA | TRBJ2-5 | TRBV7-7 | CASSAGVQETQYF | TGTGCCAGCAGCGCAGGGGTGCAGGAGACCCAGTACTTC
NA | TRBD1 | TRBJ2-5 | TRBV7-2 | CASSGGQEETQYF | TGTGCCAGCAGCGGCGGACAGGAAGAGACCCAGTACTTC
NA | NA | TRBJ1-2 | TRBV6-5 | CASSYTGDYGYTF | TGTGCCAGCAGTTACACAGGCGACTATGGCTACACCTTC
NA | NA | TRBJ2-1 | TRBV24-1 | CATSDPWFTSKNEQFF | TGTGCCACCAGTGATCCCTGGTTTACTAGCAAGAATGAGCAGTTCTTC
NA | NA | TRBJ2-7 | TRBV9 | CASSPTSGTYEQYF | TGTGCCAGCAGCCCGACTTCCGGGACCTACGAGCAGTACTTC
NA | NA | TRBJ1-1 | TRBV6-5 | CATLPPGGLGTEAFF | TGTGCCACCCTCCCTCCAGGAGGGCTAGGCACTGAAGCTTTCTTT
NA | NA | TRBJ2-1 | TRBV27 | CASSIDIYNEQFF | TGTGCCAGCAGTATTGACATTTACAATGAGCAGTTCTTC
NA | TRBD2 | TRBJ2-7 | TRBV30 | CAWSGGGTSYEQYF | TGTGCCTGGAGTGGGGGGGGGACCTCCTACGAGCAGTACTTC
few | NA | TRBJ1-2 | TRBV9 | CASSPRQIDNYGYTF | TGTGCCAGCAGCCCGAGACAGATAGATAACTATGGCTACACCTTC
NA | NA | TRBJ2-1 | TRBV12-3/TRBV12-4 | CASNLGQINEQFF | TGTGCCAGCAACCTCGGACAGATCAATGAGCAGTTCTTC
NA | TRBD1 | TRBJ2-2 | TRBV5-1 | CASSSTVQGAGELFF | TGCGCCAGCAGCTCGACAGTGCAGGGGGCCGGGGAGCTGTTTTTT
NA | TRBD1 | TRBJ1-4 | TRBV11-3 | CASSSNRGNEKLFF | TGTGCCAGCAGCTCTAACAGGGGGAATGAAAAACTGTTTTTT
NA | NA | TRBJ1-5 | TRBV24-1 | CATSEGGQPQHF | TGTGCCACCAGTGAAGGGGGACAGCCCCAGCATTTT
NA | TRBD2 | TRBJ2-7 | TRBV5-4 | CASSPGLALGEQYF | TGTGCCAGCAGCCCCGGACTAGCCCTGGGCGAGCAGTACTTC
NA | NA | TRBJ1-1 | TRBV11-2 | CASSSDGGEAFF | TGTGCCAGCAGCTCGGATGGAGGTGAAGCTTTCTTT
NA | TRBD2 | TRBJ2-3 | TRBV6-2/TRBV6-3 | CASSYRAGGPKTDTQYF | TGTGCCAGCAGTTACCGAGCGGGAGGGCCAAAAACAGATACGCAGTATTTT
NA | TRBD2 | TRBJ2-2 | TRBV7-2 | CASSPHSRGDIGELFF | TGTGCCAGCAGCCCCCACTCGCGGGGGGATATCGGGGAGCTGTTTTTT
few | NA | TRBJ2-2 | TRBV5-4 | CASSLTGIADTGELFF | TGTGCCAGCAGCTTAACTGGGATAGCGGACACCGGGGAGCTGTTTTTT
NA | NA | TRBJ1-2 | TRBV7-2 | CASSLGSDSGYGYTF | TGTGCCAGCAGCTTAGGCTCCGACTCGGGTTATGGCTACACCTTC
NA | NA | TRBJ1-1 | TRBV20-1 | CSARQDTEAFF | TGCAGTGCTAGACAGGACACTGAAGCTTTCTTT
NA | TRBD2 | TRBJ2-5 | TRBV4-1 | CASSQGPRTSGAQETQYF | TGCGCCAGCAGCCAAGGGCCAAGGACTAGCGGAGCTCAAGAGACCCAGTACTTC
NA | NA | TRBJ1-2 | TRBV6-6 | CASSYGTVASGYTF | TGTGCCAGCAGTTACGGTACAGTCGCCTCCGGCTACACCTTC
NA | NA | TRBJ2-3 | TRBV11-2 | CASSPYFRRLNTDTQYF | TGTGCCAGCAGCCCATATTTCAGGCGCCTTAACACAGATACGCAGTATTTT
NA | NA | TRBJ2-3 | TRBV6-2/TRBV6-3 | CASSKTGTDTQYF | TGTGCCAGCAGTAAAACAGGCACAGATACGCAGTATTTT